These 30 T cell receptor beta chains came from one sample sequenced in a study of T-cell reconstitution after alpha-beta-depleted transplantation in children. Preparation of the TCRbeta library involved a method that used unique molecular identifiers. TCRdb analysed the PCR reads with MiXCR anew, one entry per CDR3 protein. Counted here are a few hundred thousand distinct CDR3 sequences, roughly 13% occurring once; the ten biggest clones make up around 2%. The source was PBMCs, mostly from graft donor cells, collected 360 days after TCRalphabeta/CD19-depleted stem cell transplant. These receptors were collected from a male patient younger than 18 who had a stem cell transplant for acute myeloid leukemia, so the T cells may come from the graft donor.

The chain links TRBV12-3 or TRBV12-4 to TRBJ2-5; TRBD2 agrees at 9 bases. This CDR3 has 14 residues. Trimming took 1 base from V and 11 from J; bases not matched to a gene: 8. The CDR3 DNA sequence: TGTGCCAGCAGTTTAGAACTAGCGGGTTCCCAACAGTACTTC. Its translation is CASSLELAGSQQYF.

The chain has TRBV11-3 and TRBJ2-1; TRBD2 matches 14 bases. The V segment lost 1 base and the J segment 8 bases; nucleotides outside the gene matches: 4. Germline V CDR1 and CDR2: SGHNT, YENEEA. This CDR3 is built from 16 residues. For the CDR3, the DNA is TGTGCCAGCAGCTTAGTAGGGACTAGCGGGAGTTATGAGCAGTTCTTC. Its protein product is CASSLVGTSGSYEQFF.

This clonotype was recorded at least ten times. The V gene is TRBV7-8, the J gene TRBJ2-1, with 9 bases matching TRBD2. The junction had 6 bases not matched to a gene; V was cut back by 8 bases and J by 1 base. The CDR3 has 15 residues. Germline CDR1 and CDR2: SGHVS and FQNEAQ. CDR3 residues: CASGSGRESYNEQFF. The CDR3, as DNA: TGTGCCAGCGGTAGCGGGAGAGAGTCCTACAATGAGCAGTTCTTC. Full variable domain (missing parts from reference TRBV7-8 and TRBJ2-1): GAGVSQSPRYKVAKRGQDVALRCDPISGHVSLFWYQQALGQGPEFLTYFQNEAQLDKSGLPSDRFFAERPEGSVSTLKIQRTQQEDSAVYLCASGSGRESYNEQFFGPGTRLTVL.

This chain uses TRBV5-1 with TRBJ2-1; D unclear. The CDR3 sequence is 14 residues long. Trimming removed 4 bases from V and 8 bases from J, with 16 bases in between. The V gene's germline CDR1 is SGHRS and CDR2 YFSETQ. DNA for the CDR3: TGCGCCAGCAGCCGGATGCCCTACGGGTATGAGCAGTTCTTC. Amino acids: CASSRMPYGYEQFF.

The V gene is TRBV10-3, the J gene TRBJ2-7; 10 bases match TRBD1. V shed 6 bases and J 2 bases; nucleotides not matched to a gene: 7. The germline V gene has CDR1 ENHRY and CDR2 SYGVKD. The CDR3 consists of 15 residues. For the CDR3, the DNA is TGTGCCATCAGCGCCGGGACAGGGGTAACCTACGAGCAGTACTTC. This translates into CAISAGTGVTYEQYF.

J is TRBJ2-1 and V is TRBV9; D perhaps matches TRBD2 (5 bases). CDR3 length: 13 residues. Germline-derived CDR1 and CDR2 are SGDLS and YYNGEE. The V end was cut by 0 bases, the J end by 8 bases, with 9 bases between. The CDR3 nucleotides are TGTGCCAGCAGCGTAGTTGAGGGCTATGAGCAGTTCTTC. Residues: CASSVVEGYEQFF.

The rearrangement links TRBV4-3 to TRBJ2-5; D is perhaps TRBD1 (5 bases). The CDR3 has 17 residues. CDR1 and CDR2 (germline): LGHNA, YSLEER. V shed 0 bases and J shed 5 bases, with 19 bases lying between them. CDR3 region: CASSQEGKTAVLETQYF. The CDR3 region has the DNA TGCGCCAGCAGCCAAGAGGGGAAGACAGCTGTTCTGGAGACCCAGTACTTC.

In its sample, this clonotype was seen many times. CDR3 nucleotides: TGTGCCAGCAGCCCGTCACTCGGGGGGGCGGGCTCCTACAATGAGCAGTTCTTC. It yields the protein CASSPSLGGAGSYNEQFF. V and J are TRBV9 and TRBJ2-1; 8 bases line up with TRBD2. The CDR3 sequence is 18 residues long. With V trimmed by 4 bases and J by 0 bases, 12 bases remained unmatched. Germline values: CDR1 SGDLS, CDR2 YYNGEE.

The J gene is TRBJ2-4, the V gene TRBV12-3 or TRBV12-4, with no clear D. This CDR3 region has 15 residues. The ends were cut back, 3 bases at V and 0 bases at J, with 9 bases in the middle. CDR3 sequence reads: CASSFSHLAKNIQYF. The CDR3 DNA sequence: TGTGCCAGCAGTTTTAGTCACCTAGCCAAAAACATTCAGTACTTC.

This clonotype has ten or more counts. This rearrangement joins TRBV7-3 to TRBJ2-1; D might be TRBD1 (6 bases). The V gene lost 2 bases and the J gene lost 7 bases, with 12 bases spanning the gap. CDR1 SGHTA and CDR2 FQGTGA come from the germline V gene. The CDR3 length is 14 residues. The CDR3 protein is CASSLFPRGNEQFF. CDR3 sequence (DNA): TGTGCCAGCAGCTTATTCCCCAGGGGAAATGAGCAGTTCTTC.

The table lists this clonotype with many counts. The CDR3 DNA reads as TGCAGCGTTGGAAGAGGCGGGCCCTTCTACGAGCAGTACTTC. Translation: CSVGRGGPFYEQYF. The rearrangement joins TRBV29-1 to TRBJ2-7; perhaps TRBD2 as D (5 bases). Germline V gene lookup returns CDR1 SQVTM and CDR2 ANQGSEA. The CDR3 sequence is 14 residues long. V was pared by 4 bases and J by 3 bases, with 16 bases between.

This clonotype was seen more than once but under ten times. In DNA, the CDR3 is TGTGCCAGTAGTATCAGGGGACAGGGGAACACTGAAGCTTTCTTT. It translates to CASSIRGQGNTEAFF. The V and J genes are TRBV19 and TRBJ1-1; 9 positions agree with TRBD1. This CDR3 region has 15 residues. Germline-derived CDR1 and CDR2 are LNHDA and SQIVND (reference sequence). The V gene end was trimmed by 3 bases and the J gene end by 1 base; junction bases not matched to a gene: 3.

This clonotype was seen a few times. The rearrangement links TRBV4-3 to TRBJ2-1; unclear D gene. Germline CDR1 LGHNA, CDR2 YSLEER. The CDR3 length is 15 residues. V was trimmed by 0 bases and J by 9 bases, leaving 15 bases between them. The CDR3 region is CASSQEWASRPEQFF. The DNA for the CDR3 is TGCGCCAGCAGCCAAGAGTGGGCTTCCCGTCCTGAGCAGTTCTTC.

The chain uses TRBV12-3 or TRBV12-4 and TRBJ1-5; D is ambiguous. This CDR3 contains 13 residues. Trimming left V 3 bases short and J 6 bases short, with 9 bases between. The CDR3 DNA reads TGTGCCAGCAGTTTTCCTCCCAGTCAGCCCCAGCATTTT. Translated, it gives CASSFPPSQPQHF.

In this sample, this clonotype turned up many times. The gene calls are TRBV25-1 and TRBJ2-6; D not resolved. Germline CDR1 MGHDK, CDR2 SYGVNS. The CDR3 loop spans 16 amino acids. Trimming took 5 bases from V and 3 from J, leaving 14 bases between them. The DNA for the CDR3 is TGTGCCAGCAGTCCCCGGAGTGGTTTTGGGGCCAACGTCCTGACTTTC. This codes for CASSPRSGFGANVLTF.

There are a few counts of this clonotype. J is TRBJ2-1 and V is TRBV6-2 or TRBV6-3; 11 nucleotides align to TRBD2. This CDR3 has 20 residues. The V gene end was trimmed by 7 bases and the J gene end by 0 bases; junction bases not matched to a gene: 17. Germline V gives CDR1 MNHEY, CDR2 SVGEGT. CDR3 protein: CASILRRLAGGSSSYNEQFF. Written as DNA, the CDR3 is TGTGCCAGCATTCTACGGAGGCTAGCGGGAGGCTCGAGCTCCTACAATGAGCAGTTCTTC.

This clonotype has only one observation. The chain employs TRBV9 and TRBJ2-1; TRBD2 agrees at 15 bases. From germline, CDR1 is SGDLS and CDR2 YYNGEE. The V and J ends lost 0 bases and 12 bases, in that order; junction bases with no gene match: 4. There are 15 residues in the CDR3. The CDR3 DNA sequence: TGTGCCAGCAGCGTAGCCGGACTAGCGGGAGGGGGGCAGTTCTTC. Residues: CASSVAGLAGGGQFF.

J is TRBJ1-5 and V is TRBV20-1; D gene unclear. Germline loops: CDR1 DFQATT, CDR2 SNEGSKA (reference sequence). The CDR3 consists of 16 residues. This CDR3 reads CIASQVSLVLRQPQHF. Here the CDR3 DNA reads TGCATTGCCTCTCAGGTCTCCCTAGTGTTACGTCAGCCCCAGCATTTT.

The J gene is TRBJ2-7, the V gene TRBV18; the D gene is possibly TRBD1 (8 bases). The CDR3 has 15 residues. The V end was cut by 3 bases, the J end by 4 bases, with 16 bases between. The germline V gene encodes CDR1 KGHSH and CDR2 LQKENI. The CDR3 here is CASSPRTGRVYEQYF. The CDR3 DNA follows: TGTGCCAGCTCACCTAGGACAGGGAGGGTGTACGAGCAGTACTTC. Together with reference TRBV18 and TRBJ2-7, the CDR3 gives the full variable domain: NAGVMQNPRHLVRRRGQEARLRCSPMKGHSHVYWYRQLPEEGLKFMVYLQKENIIDESGMPKERFSAEFPKEGPSILRIQQVVRGDSAAYFCASSPRTGRVYEQYFGPGTRLTVT.

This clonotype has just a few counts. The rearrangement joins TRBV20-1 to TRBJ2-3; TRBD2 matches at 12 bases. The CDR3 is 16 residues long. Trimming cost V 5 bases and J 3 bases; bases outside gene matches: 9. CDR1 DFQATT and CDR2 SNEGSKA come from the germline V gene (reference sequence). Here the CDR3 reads CSAPRTSGKVTDTQYF. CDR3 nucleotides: TGCAGTGCTCCTCGGACTAGCGGGAAGGTGACAGATACGCAGTATTTT.

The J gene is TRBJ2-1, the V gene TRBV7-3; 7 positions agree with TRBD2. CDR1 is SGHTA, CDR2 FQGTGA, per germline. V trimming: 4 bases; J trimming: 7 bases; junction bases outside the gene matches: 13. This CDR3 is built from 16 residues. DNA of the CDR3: TGTGCCAGCAGCTCCCGCGGGAGATCGAACACAAATGAGCAGTTCTTC. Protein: CASSSRGRSNTNEQFF.

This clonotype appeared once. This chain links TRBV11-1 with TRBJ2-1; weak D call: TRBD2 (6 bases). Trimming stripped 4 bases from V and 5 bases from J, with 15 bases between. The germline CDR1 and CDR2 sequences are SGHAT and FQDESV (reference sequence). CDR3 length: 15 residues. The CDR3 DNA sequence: TGTGCCAGCAGCTACGGACTATGGGGCCACAATGAGCAGTTCTTC. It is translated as CASSYGLWGHNEQFF.

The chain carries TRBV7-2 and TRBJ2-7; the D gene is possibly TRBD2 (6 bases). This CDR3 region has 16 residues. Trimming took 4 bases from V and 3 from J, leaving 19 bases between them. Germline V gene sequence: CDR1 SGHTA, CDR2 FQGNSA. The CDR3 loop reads CASSSRQASAYYEQYF. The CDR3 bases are TGTGCCAGCAGCTCGAGGCAGGCTAGCGCCTACTACGAGCAGTACTTC.

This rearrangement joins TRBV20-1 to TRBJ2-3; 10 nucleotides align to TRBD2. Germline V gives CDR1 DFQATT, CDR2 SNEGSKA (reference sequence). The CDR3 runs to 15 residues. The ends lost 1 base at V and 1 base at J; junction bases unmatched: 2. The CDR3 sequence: CSARGGTSGTDTQYF. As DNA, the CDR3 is TGCAGTGCTAGAGGCGGGACTAGCGGCACAGATACGCAGTATTTT.

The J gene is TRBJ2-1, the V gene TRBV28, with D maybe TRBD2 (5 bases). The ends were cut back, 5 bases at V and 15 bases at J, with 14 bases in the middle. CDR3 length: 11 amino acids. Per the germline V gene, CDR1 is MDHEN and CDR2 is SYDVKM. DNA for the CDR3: TGTGCCAGCAGTGATCTAGCTTATCGGTTCTTC. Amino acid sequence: CASSDLAYRFF.

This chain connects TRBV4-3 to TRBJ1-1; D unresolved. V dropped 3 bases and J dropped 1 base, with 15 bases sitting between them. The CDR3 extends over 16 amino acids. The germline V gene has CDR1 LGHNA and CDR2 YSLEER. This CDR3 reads CASSQDTRGANTEAFF. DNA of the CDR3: TGCGCCAGCAGCCAGGATACCCGGGGTGCGAACACTGAAGCTTTCTTT.

CDR3 region: CASSHLQTGANVLTF. DNA of the CDR3: TGCGCCAGCAGCCACCTGCAGACAGGGGCCAACGTCCTGACTTTC. The V gene is TRBV4-3, the J gene TRBJ2-6, with D unresolved. This CDR3 spans 15 amino acids. The V gene lost 3 bases and the J gene lost 4 bases, with 10 bases spanning the gap. Germline CDR1 reads LGHNA; CDR2 reads YSLEER.

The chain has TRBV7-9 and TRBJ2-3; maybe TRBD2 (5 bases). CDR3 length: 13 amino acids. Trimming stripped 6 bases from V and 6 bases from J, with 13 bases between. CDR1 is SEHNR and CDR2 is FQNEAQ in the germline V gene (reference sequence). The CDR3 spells CASRYTVADTQYF. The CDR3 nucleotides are TGTGCCAGCAGGTATACGGTAGCGGATACGCAGTATTTT.

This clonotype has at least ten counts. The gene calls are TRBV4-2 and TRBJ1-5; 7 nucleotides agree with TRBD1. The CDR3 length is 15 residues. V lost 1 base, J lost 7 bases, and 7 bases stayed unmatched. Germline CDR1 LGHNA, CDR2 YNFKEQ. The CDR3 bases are TGTGCCAGCAGCCAAGTTGACAGGGAATTACAGCCCCAGCATTTT. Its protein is CASSQVDRELQPQHF.

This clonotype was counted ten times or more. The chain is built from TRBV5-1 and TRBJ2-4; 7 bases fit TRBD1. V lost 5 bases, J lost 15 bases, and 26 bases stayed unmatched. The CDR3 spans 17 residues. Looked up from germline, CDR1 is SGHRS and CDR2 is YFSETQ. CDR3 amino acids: CASRLQTGNEGVMPRYF. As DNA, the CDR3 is TGCGCCAGCAGGCTCCAGACAGGGAACGAAGGGGTTATGCCAAGGTACTTC.